The 31 T cell receptor beta chains in this list originate from one sample, sequenced in a study of OX40 agonist ivuxolimab in advanced cancers. Data came from immunoSEQ multiplex PCR; TCRdb stores just in-frame clones and leaves some out. The sample has about 100,000 clones, 70% to 90% seen once. The specimen was CD4+ or CD8+ T cells sorted from blood, collected in a trial of the OX40 agonist ivuxolimab. These TCRs come from an adult with an advanced solid tumor such as melanoma, head and neck, liver or kidney cancer.

The V call is TRBV28, the J call TRBJ1-4, with a possible D match to TRBD1 (5 bases). This CDR3 spans 16 amino acids. V was shortened by 4 bases and J by 4 bases, with 16 bases between the two germline ends. Per germline, CDR1 MDHEN and CDR2 SYDVKM. The CDR3 sequence: CASSYRPGTYNEKLFF. CDR3 DNA: TGTGCCAGCAGTTACCGCCCCGGGACCTATAATGAAAAACTGTTTTTT.

The rearrangement uses TRBV6-1 and TRBJ2-2; TRBD1 matches 7 bases. Trimming removed 5 bases from V and 3 bases from J; junction bases left unmatched: 6. The germline V gene has CDR1 MNHNS and CDR2 SASEGT. CDR3 size: 15 residues. The CDR3, as DNA: TGTGCCAGCAGTTCCGACAGGGATTACACCGGGGAGCTGTTTTTT. Protein product: CASSSDRDYTGELFF.

The CDR3 coding sequence is TGTGCCAGCAGCTTAGAAGGGGGGACTTATACGCAGTATTTT. Translating it yields CASSLEGGTYTQYF. V and J are TRBV11-2 and TRBJ2-3; D is perhaps TRBD1 or TRBD2 (6 bases each). The germline gives CDR1 SGHAT, CDR2 FQNNGV. V was cut by 0 bases and J by 7 bases, with 11 bases left in between. This CDR3 comprises 14 residues.

The CDR3 DNA is TGTGCCTGGAGGATAGACAGGGGGGTATCCTATAATTCACCCCTCCACTTT. This sequence encodes CAWRIDRGVSYNSPLHF. This chain joins TRBV30 and TRBJ1-6, with 9 bases identical to TRBD1. The germline V gene has CDR1 GTSNPN and CDR2 SVGIG (reference sequence). The CDR3 spans 17 residues. V shed 3 bases and J 1 base; nucleotides not matched to a gene: 7.

The chain couples TRBV5-1 to TRBJ2-1; 7 nucleotides line up with TRBD1. Germline CDR1 SGHRS, CDR2 YFSETQ. The ends lost 4 bases at V and 8 bases at J; junction bases unmatched: 6. The CDR3 spans 13 residues. CDR3 DNA sequence: TGCGCCAGCAGCGCGACAGGGTTCCATGAGCAGTTCTTC. Translated, it gives CASSATGFHEQFF.

This clone was observed once. V gene TRBV30 combines with J gene TRBJ2-7; D gene unclear. The V end lost 0 bases, the J end lost 0 bases, and 6 bases lay between the germline ends. The germline gives CDR1 GTSNPN, CDR2 SVGIG (reference sequence). This CDR3 spans 13 amino acids. CDR3 protein: CAWSVQNSYEQYF. As DNA, the CDR3 is TGTGCCTGGAGTGTACAGAACTCCTACGAGCAGTACTTC.

The V and J genes are TRBV29-1 and TRBJ2-7; D possibly corresponds to TRBD2 (6 bases). The CDR3 loop spans 14 amino acids. Trimming cost V 2 bases and J 2 bases, with 13 bases left between them. Germline-derived CDR1 and CDR2 are SQVTM and ANQGSEA. Written as DNA, the CDR3 is TGCAGCGTTGAATTCGGGGGTAAACCCTACGAGCAGTACTTC. Residues: CSVEFGGKPYEQYF.

The rearrangement joins TRBV10-3 to TRBJ2-1; no clear D. This CDR3 comprises 11 residues. Germline V lookup: CDR1 ENHRY, CDR2 SYGVKD. Between the trimmed V and J ends, which lost 3 bases and 6 bases, there was a span of 3 bases. The CDR3 loop is CAISEFNEQFF. CDR3 DNA sequence: TGTGCCATCAGTGAATTCAATGAGCAGTTCTTC.

The rearrangement uses TRBV28 and TRBJ1-1; 8 positions agree with TRBD1. The V segment lost 3 bases and the J segment 5 bases; nucleotides outside the gene matches: 11. Germline-derived CDR1 and CDR2 are MDHEN and SYDVKM. The CDR3 loop spans 16 amino acids. The CDR3 nucleotides are TGTGCCAGCAGTTTTCATTCCGGGACAGGAGGAACTGAAGCTTTCTTT. Translated: CASSFHSGTGGTEAFF.

The chain carries TRBV2 and TRBJ2-1; TRBD1 aligns across 9 bases. Germline CDR1 is SNHLY and CDR2 is FYNNEI. The trim removed 4 bases at V and 10 bases at J, leaving 8 bases unmatched. The CDR3 length is 14 residues. The CDR3 protein is CASSGRTGTGEQFF. The CDR3 DNA sequence: TGTGCCAGCAGTGGGAGAACCGGGACAGGGGAGCAGTTCTTC. The variable domain in full, completed from reference TRBV2 and TRBJ2-1, reads EPEVTQTPSHQVTQMGQEVILRCVPISNHLYFYWYRQILGQKVEFLVSFYNNEISEKSEIFDDQFSVERPDGSNFTLKIRSTKLEDSAMYFCASSGRTGTGEQFFGPGTRLTVL.

The chain joins TRBV5-1 to TRBJ2-3; 7 nucleotides match TRBD1. The CDR3 consists of 13 residues. Germline loops: CDR1 SGHRS, CDR2 YFSETQ. V shed 0 bases and J 8 bases; nucleotides not matched to a gene: 3. The CDR3 region has the DNA TGCGCCAGCAGCTTGGAGGGGGCGGGTACGCAGTATTTT. This encodes CASSLEGAGTQYF.

The CDR3 spells CAWSVQTGSSEKLFF. The CDR3 DNA follows: TGTGCCTGGAGTGTACAAACTGGGAGTAGTGAAAAACTGTTTTTT. The V gene is TRBV30, the J gene TRBJ1-4; no reliable D call. V dropped 0 bases and J dropped 7 bases, with 15 bases sitting between them. From germline, CDR1 is GTSNPN and CDR2 SVGIG (reference sequence). The CDR3 is made up of 15 amino acids.

The chain uses TRBV6-1 and TRBJ1-5; the D is unclear. Germline V gene lookup returns CDR1 MNHNS and CDR2 SASEGT. This CDR3 is 15 amino acids long. With 6 bases removed from V and 2 bases from J, the gap between germline ends came to 14 bases. The CDR3 sequence: CASRGAPGGNQPQHF. CDR3 DNA sequence: TGTGCCAGCAGGGGAGCACCCGGGGGCAATCAGCCCCAGCATTTT.

This chain links TRBV5-4 with TRBJ1-4; tentatively, D is TRBD1 (6 bases). The CDR3 is made up of 14 amino acids. CDR1 SGHNT and CDR2 YYREEE come from the germline V gene (reference sequence). Trimming took off 4 bases at V and 2 bases at J, with 9 bases between the two ends. The CDR3 DNA reads as TGTGCCAGCAGCGTACAGGGCACTAATGAAAAACTGTTTTTT. It encodes CASSVQGTNEKLFF.

The chain recombines TRBV5-1 with TRBJ2-2; D is unclear. Trimming pared 1 base from V and 1 base from J, leaving 5 bases between. Per the germline V gene, CDR1 is SGHRS and CDR2 is YFSETQ. The CDR3 extends over 14 amino acids. The CDR3 region has the DNA TGCGCCAGCAGCTTGACAAGGAACACCGGGGAGCTGTTTTTT. Residues: CASSLTRNTGELFF. Full variable domain (outside the CDR3, taken from reference TRBV5-1 and TRBJ2-2): KAGVTQTPRYLIKTRGQQVTLSCSPISGHRSVSWYQQTPGQGLQFLFEYFSETQRNKGNFPGRFSGRQFSNSRSEMNVSTLELGDSALYLCASSLTRNTGELFFGEGSRLTVL.

The gene calls are TRBV14 and TRBJ2-5; D is possibly TRBD1 (5 bases). Trimming shortened V by 4 bases and J by 2 bases, and 8 bases separated the two germline ends. CDR1 and CDR2 (germline): SGHDN, FVKESK. The CDR3 has 13 amino acids. The chain's CDR3 is CASSRQFQETQYF. The CDR3 coding sequence is TGTGCCAGCAGCCGACAGTTTCAAGAGACCCAGTACTTC.

V and J are TRBV27 and TRBJ2-5; 9 nucleotides align to TRBD1. TRBJ2-7 explains the end of the DNA better; the J call may be wrong. CDR3 size: 15 residues. Germline loops: CDR1 MNHEY, CDR2 SMNVEV (reference sequence). The CDR3: CASASPGQGRHEQYF. The CDR3 DNA is TGTGCCAGTGCTTCCCCGGGACAGGGCCGACACGAGCAGTACTTC.

The chain recombines TRBV11-1 with TRBJ1-6, with D unresolved. The CDR3 contains 13 residues. From germline, CDR1 is SGHAT and CDR2 FQDESV (reference sequence). The germline V and J ends were trimmed by 3 bases and 5 bases, with 5 bases remaining between them. The CDR3 protein is CASSFSDNSPLHF. The CDR3 nucleotides read TGTGCCAGCAGCTTTAGCGATAATTCACCCCTCCACTTT.

The genes are TRBV7-3 and TRBJ1-2; no clear D gene. Per the germline V gene, CDR1 is SGHTA and CDR2 is FQGTGA. This CDR3 has 13 residues. V gave up 3 bases and J gave up 3 bases, with 8 bases separating them. CDR3 region: CASSFNDYYGYTF. As DNA, the CDR3 is TGTGCCAGCAGCTTCAATGACTACTATGGCTACACCTTC.

This chain joins TRBV7-8 and TRBJ1-2, with 8 bases lining up with TRBD1. The CDR3 runs 15 residues. Trimming removed 2 bases from V and 2 bases from J; junction bases left unmatched: 4. Per germline, CDR1 SGHVS and CDR2 FQNEAQ. CDR3 coding DNA: TGTGCCAGCAGCTTACGGACAGGGCAAAACTATGGCTACACCTTC. It codes for CASSLRTGQNYGYTF.

The rearrangement uses TRBV19 and TRBJ2-1, with TRBD1 matching over 11 bases. The length of the CDR3 is 16 residues. J lost 6 bases, V lost 0 bases, and 4 bases had no gene match. Germline V CDR1 and CDR2: LNHDA, SQIVND (reference sequence). The CDR3 DNA sequence: TGTGCCAGTAGTATAGAGGACAGGGGGCCCAGCAATGAGCAGTTCTTC. Amino acid sequence: CASSIEDRGPSNEQFF.

The V call is TRBV6-1, the J call TRBJ1-6; 9 bases map to TRBD1. Germline lookup yields CDR1 MNHNS and CDR2 SASEGT. The CDR3 sequence is 14 residues long. The junction had 6 bases not matched to a gene; V was cut back by 8 bases and J by 7 bases. CDR3 sequence: CASQQTGGNSPLHF. DNA of the CDR3: TGTGCCAGCCAACAGACAGGGGGGAATTCACCCCTCCACTTT.

V and J are TRBV18 and TRBJ2-1; D not certain. V gave up 3 bases and J gave up 4 bases, with 13 bases separating them. CDR3 length equals 15 residues. Germline V gene lookup returns CDR1 KGHSH and CDR2 LQKENI. This chain's CDR3 is CASSPDVVGYNEQFF. CDR3 nucleotide sequence: TGTGCCAGCTCACCTGACGTGGTTGGGTACAATGAGCAGTTCTTC.

J is TRBJ1-1 and V is TRBV6-5; D is unclear. Trimming removed 2 bases from V and 3 bases from J, with 7 bases in between. The CDR3 runs 13 residues. Germline assignment: CDR1 MNHEY and CDR2 SVGAGI. The CDR3 region is CASSYMGYTEAFF. The CDR3, as DNA: TGTGCCAGCAGTTACATGGGGTACACTGAAGCTTTCTTT.

The chain joins TRBV2 to TRBJ1-3, with 7 positions matching TRBD1. CDR1 is SNHLY, CDR2 FYNNEI, per germline. CDR3 length: 15 amino acids. Trimming cost V 6 bases and J 2 bases; bases outside gene matches: 7. The CDR3 nucleotides are TGTGCCAGCAGGTCGACAGGGTCAGCTGGAAACACCATATATTTT. Translation gives CASRSTGSAGNTIYF.

The chain uses TRBV6-1 and TRBJ1-2; D might be TRBD1 (5 bases). Trimming removed 3 bases from V and 8 bases from J, with 16 bases in between. The CDR3 has 14 amino acids. Germline CDR1 MNHNS, CDR2 SASEGT. CDR3 residues: CASSEQLRAGGYTF. The DNA for the CDR3 is TGTGCCAGCAGTGAGCAGTTAAGAGCAGGGGGCTACACCTTC.

The chain is built from TRBV27 and TRBJ2-5; 12 bases are a match to TRBD2. Germline V CDR1 and CDR2: MNHEY, SMNVEV (reference sequence). V shed 10 bases, J shed 5 bases, and the junction held 8 bases outside the gene matches. The CDR3 has 14 amino acids. The CDR3 region is CATRLAGVGETQYF. Here the CDR3 DNA reads TGTGCCACGAGACTAGCGGGGGTTGGGGAGACCCAGTACTTC.

CDR3 region: CASSQIAGGNEQFF. CDR3 nucleotides: TGTGCCAGCAGCCAAATAGCGGGAGGGAATGAGCAGTTCTTC. J is TRBJ2-1 and V is TRBV7-9; 11 bases map to TRBD2. Germline CDR1 is SEHNR and CDR2 is FQNEAQ (reference sequence). There are 14 residues in the CDR3. The V gene end was trimmed by 5 bases and the J gene end by 7 bases; junction bases not matched to a gene: 4.

The CDR3 coding sequence is TGCGCCAGCAGCGAACCCGACAGGATTATCTACGAGCAGTACTTC. Protein: CASSEPDRIIYEQYF. This chain joins TRBV5-1 and TRBJ2-7, with D possibly being TRBD1 (6 bases). CDR1 is SGHRS, CDR2 YFSETQ, per germline. CDR3 size: 15 residues. The germline V and J ends were trimmed by 4 bases and 3 bases, with 17 bases remaining between them. The complete variable domain, with remaining parts taken from reference TRBV5-1 and TRBJ2-7, reads KAGVTQTPRYLIKTRGQQVTLSCSPISGHRSVSWYQQTPGQGLQFLFEYFSETQRNKGNFPGRFSGRQFSNSRSEMNVSTLELGDSALYLCASSEPDRIIYEQYFGPGTRLTVT.

J is TRBJ1-4 and V is TRBV2; no clear D. The CDR3 loop spans 15 amino acids. Trimming left V 3 bases short and J 14 bases short, with 22 bases between. Looked up from germline, CDR1 is SNHLY and CDR2 is FYNNEI. CDR3 nucleotide sequence: TGTGCCAGCAGTGACGCCAGGAGCGGATTGATGTGGCTGTTTTTT. Translating gives CASSDARSGLMWLFF. The full variable domain, completed using reference TRBV2 and TRBJ1-4, is EPEVTQTPSHQVTQMGQEVILRCVPISNHLYFYWYRQILGQKVEFLVSFYNNEISEKSEIFDDQFSVERPDGSNFTLKIRSTKLEDSAMYFCASSDARSGLMWLFFGSGTQLSVL.

The chain combines TRBV27 with TRBJ2-3, with 7 bases identical to TRBD1. This CDR3 has 12 residues. V lost 6 bases and J lost 8; bases outside the gene matches: 5. Germline V gene lookup returns CDR1 MNHEY and CDR2 SMNVEV (reference sequence). This CDR3 reads CASSDRVGTQYF. The CDR3 DNA sequence: TGTGCCAGCAGCGACAGGGTTGGTACGCAGTATTTT.